Listed here are 28 T cell receptor beta chains from one sample, sequenced in a study of T cell responses to AZD1222 COVID-19 vaccine. The method was immunoSEQ multiplex PCR; TCRdb's version includes in-frame clones alone and lacks a portion of them. The table has approximately 82,000 clones, approximately 91% seen once. The input for sequencing was peripheral blood, taken on day 0 of AZD1222 vaccination. The origin of the receptors is an adult in good health.

This sequence joins TRBV10-3 and TRBJ1-1, with a tentative D call TRBD1 (6 bases). This CDR3 comprises 12 residues. Germline CDR1 reads ENHRY; CDR2 reads SYGVKD. Trimming shortened V by 6 bases and J by 5 bases, and 10 bases separated the two germline ends. The CDR3 DNA is TGTGCCATCAGCGGACAGTTAACTGAAGCTTTCTTT. Translation gives CAISGQLTEAFF.

The rearrangement joins TRBV6-5 to TRBJ2-7; TRBD1 agrees at 10 bases. J lost 3 bases, V lost 7 bases, and 3 bases had no gene match. CDR1 and CDR2 from the germline V gene are MNHEY and SVGAGI. The CDR3 runs to 13 residues. CDR3: CASKRTGGYEQYF. CDR3 nucleotides: TGTGCCAGCAAGAGGACAGGGGGCTACGAGCAGTACTTC.

This chain joins TRBV6-5 and TRBJ1-6; 7 bases align to TRBD1. The length of the CDR3 is 16 residues. Per the germline V gene, CDR1 is MNHEY and CDR2 is SVGAGI. The V and J ends lost 4 bases and 10 bases, in that order; junction bases with no gene match: 13. The CDR3 DNA sequence: TGTGCCAGCAGTTCCCTAAGACCGGGACAGCCCTCACCCCTCCACTTT. It codes for CASSSLRPGQPSPLHF.

This clone occurred a few times. The genes are TRBV7-9 and TRBJ2-5, with a possible D match to TRBD2 (6 bases). The CDR3 has 13 residues. In germline, CDR1 is SEHNR, CDR2 FQNEAQ (reference sequence). V shed 3 bases and J shed 9 bases, with 14 bases lying between them. CDR3 residues: CASSLAGPSAQYF. As DNA, the CDR3 is TGTGCCAGCAGCTTGGCGGGGCCGTCGGCCCAGTACTTC.

J is TRBJ2-5 and V is TRBV19, with 8 bases aligning to TRBD1. The CDR3 runs to 13 residues. CDR1 and CDR2 (germline): LNHDA, SQIVND (reference sequence). V dropped 5 bases and J dropped 5; count of bases not matched to a gene: 4. CDR3 coding DNA: TGTGCCAGTAGTGTGACAGGGGTGGAGACCCAGTACTTC. As protein: CASSVTGVETQYF.

This clone was recorded only once. This chain joins TRBV30 and TRBJ1-1; D call uncertain. Looked up from germline, CDR1 is GTSNPN and CDR2 is SVGIG (reference sequence). Deletions cut 2 bases from V and 5 bases from J, with 12 bases between. This CDR3 has 13 residues. CDR3 coding DNA: TGTGCCTGGAGTAACAGCTGGATTACTGAAGCTTTCTTT. Its translation: CAWSNSWITEAFF. The variable domain in full, completed from reference TRBV30 and TRBJ1-1, reads SQTIHQWPATLVQPVGSPLSLECTVEGTSNPNLYWYRQAAGRGLQLLFYSVGIGQISSEVPQNLSASRPQDRQFILSSKKLLLSDSGFYLCAWSNSWITEAFFGQGTRLTVV.

The chain uses TRBV5-6 and TRBJ1-1, with 7 positions matching TRBD1. The CDR3 has 17 residues. With V trimmed by 5 bases and J by 2 bases, 15 bases remained unmatched. Germline CDR1 SGHDT, CDR2 YYEEEE. DNA for the CDR3: TGTGCCAGCAGGCACGGCCCAGACAGGGACCGAAACACTGAAGCTTTCTTT. Translation gives CASRHGPDRDRNTEAFF.

CDR3 residues: CASSQPTGDTQYF. The CDR3 DNA sequence: TGCGCCAGCAGCCAGCCTACGGGAGATACGCAGTATTTT. The chain couples TRBV4-1 to TRBJ2-3, with no clear D. Trimming stripped 3 bases from V and 5 bases from J, with 9 bases between. CDR1 is MGHRA, CDR2 YSYEKL, per germline. This CDR3 spans 13 amino acids.

This chain uses TRBV7-9 with TRBJ2-1; the match to TRBD1 covers 7 bases. The V segment lost 8 bases and the J segment 6 bases; nucleotides outside the gene matches: 22. This CDR3 contains 18 residues. Germline assignment: CDR1 SEHNR and CDR2 FQNEAQ (reference sequence). CDR3 amino acids: CASPIGKLGTVVPNEQFF. The CDR3, as DNA: TGTGCCAGCCCAATAGGAAAGTTGGGGACAGTAGTCCCCAATGAGCAGTTCTTC. The whole variable domain, remainder taken from reference TRBV7-9 and TRBJ2-1, is DTGVSQNPRHKITKRGQNVTFRCDPISEHNRLYWYRQTLGQGPEFLTYFQNEAQLEKSRLLSDRFSAERPKGSFSTLEIQRTEQGDSAMYLCASPIGKLGTVVPNEQFFGPGTRLTVL.

The V gene is TRBV19, the J gene TRBJ2-3; tentatively, D is TRBD1 or TRBD2 (5 bases each). Germline-derived CDR1 and CDR2 are LNHDA and SQIVND (reference sequence). This CDR3 has 15 residues. V lost 6 bases to trimming and J lost 7 bases, with 20 bases between them. The CDR3 is CASSTRPGAGYTQYF. The CDR3 DNA sequence: TGTGCCAGTAGCACCCGACCCGGGGCCGGGTATACGCAGTATTTT.

The CDR3 reads CASSSPIRGRAFF. DNA of the CDR3: TGTGCCAGCAGTTCCCCCATCAGGGGCAGGGCTTTCTTT. This chain connects TRBV27 to TRBJ1-1, with a possible D match to TRBD1 (6 bases). The germline V and J ends were trimmed by 4 bases and 11 bases, with 17 bases remaining between them. The CDR3 is 13 residues long. CDR1 MNHEY and CDR2 SMNVEV come from the germline V gene (reference sequence).

The chain carries TRBV5-1 and TRBJ2-5; D unclear. Germline-derived CDR1 and CDR2 are SGHRS and YFSETQ. The length of the CDR3 is 13 residues. The germline V and J ends were trimmed by 2 bases and 4 bases, with 9 bases remaining between them. The DNA of the CDR3 is TGCGCCAGCAGCTTACCCGGGTTAGAGACCCAGTACTTC. It is translated as CASSLPGLETQYF.

This chain connects TRBV10-3 to TRBJ1-2; D unclear. The CDR3 extends over 14 amino acids. CDR1 is ENHRY and CDR2 is SYGVKD in the germline V gene. Trimming removed 0 bases from V and 2 bases from J, with 7 bases in between. CDR3 protein: CAISESGPNYGYTF. In nucleotides, the CDR3 is TGTGCCATCAGTGAGTCAGGGCCCAACTATGGCTACACCTTC.

The chain has TRBV2 and TRBJ2-3; D remains ambiguous. The CDR3 is 15 amino acids. The V gene lost 1 base and the J gene lost 3 bases, with 11 bases spanning the gap. In germline, CDR1 is SNHLY, CDR2 FYNNEI. CDR3 sequence reads: CASSEEWQPTDTQYF. The CDR3 DNA sequence: TGTGCCAGCAGTGAAGAATGGCAGCCTACAGATACGCAGTATTTT.

V usage is TRBV28 and J usage is TRBJ2-7, with 11 bases aligning to TRBD2. V gave up 6 bases and J gave up 0 bases; unmatched junction bases: 7. Germline CDR1 reads MDHEN; CDR2 reads SYDVKM. There are 16 residues in the CDR3. CDR3: CASSGQGLADSYEQYF. CDR3 bases: TGTGCCAGCAGCGGACAGGGACTAGCGGACTCCTACGAGCAGTACTTC.

The rearrangement uses TRBV19 and TRBJ1-1; 12 bases are shared with TRBD1. J was trimmed by 6 bases and V by 5 bases; bases with no gene match: 7. CDR3 length equals 15 residues. Germline CDR1 reads LNHDA; CDR2 reads SQIVND (reference sequence). The CDR3 protein is CASSRGTGGEAEAFF. In DNA form, the CDR3 reads TGTGCCAGTAGTCGCGGGACAGGGGGCGAGGCTGAAGCTTTCTTT.

The rearrangement joins TRBV27 to TRBJ1-1; TRBD1 is a possible D gene (5 bases). V was shortened by 6 bases and J by 1 base, with 12 bases between the two germline ends. The germline V gene encodes CDR1 MNHEY and CDR2 SMNVEV (reference sequence). The CDR3 contains 14 residues. Written as DNA, the CDR3 is TGTGCCAGCAGCACGGGACCGAGGAACACTGAAGCTTTCTTT. This sequence encodes CASSTGPRNTEAFF.

The rearrangement uses TRBV12-3 or TRBV12-4 and TRBJ1-5; D unresolved. The CDR3 spans 13 residues. V lost 4 bases and J 6 bases, leaving 10 bases between the germline ends. CDR3 region: CASSWLGSQPQHF. DNA of the CDR3: TGTGCCAGCAGTTGGTTAGGGAGTCAGCCCCAGCATTTT.

The chain employs TRBV5-6 and TRBJ2-7; TRBD1 aligns across 9 bases. The length of the CDR3 is 16 residues. After removal of 4 bases from V and 6 bases from J, the junction contained 14 bases not matched to a gene. CDR1 is SGHDT, CDR2 YYEEEE, per germline. CDR3 bases: TGTGCCAGCAGCGGCTATCCGGGACAGGGCCGTACCGAGCAGTACTTC. Protein: CASSGYPGQGRTEQYF. The variable domain in full, with the rest retrieved from reference TRBV5-6 and TRBJ2-7, is DAGVTQSPTHLIKTRGQQVTLRCSPKSGHDTVSWYQQALGQGPQFIFQYYEEEERQRGNFPDRFSGHQFPNYSSELNVNALLLGDSALYLCASSGYPGQGRTEQYFGPGTRLTVT.

The chain uses TRBV20-1 and TRBJ2-7; maybe TRBD1 (5 bases). The V gene lost 3 bases and the J gene lost 7 bases, with 25 bases spanning the gap. The CDR3 has 16 residues. Germline CDR1 and CDR2: DFQATT and SNEGSKA (reference sequence). CDR3 sequence (DNA): TGCAGTGCTAGTTTATCCGGCAGGGAAGTTCTTCGGGAGCAGTACTTC. Translated, it gives CSASLSGREVLREQYF.

The rearrangement links TRBV19 to TRBJ1-3; unclear D gene. The V end was cut by 3 bases, the J end by 4 bases, with 10 bases between. The CDR3 length is 14 residues. Germline V lookup: CDR1 LNHDA, CDR2 SQIVND (reference sequence). As DNA, the CDR3 is TGTGCCAGTAGTATGGGGAAGCCCGGAAACACCATATATTTT. This codes for CASSMGKPGNTIYF.

This clone was seen just once. The rearrangement joins TRBV7-9 to TRBJ1-2; D is unclear. V lost 0 bases to trimming and J lost 4 bases, with 6 bases between them. The length of the CDR3 is 13 residues. From germline, CDR1 is SEHNR and CDR2 FQNEAQ (reference sequence). In DNA, the CDR3 is TGTGCCAGCAGCTTAGCAGGACTCTATGGCTACACCTTC. Its translation is CASSLAGLYGYTF.

This clone has just one count. The chain has TRBV6-6 and TRBJ2-2; 9 bases agree with TRBD1. Trimming removed 4 bases from V and 7 bases from J; junction bases left unmatched: 10. The CDR3 totals 16 residues. Germline CDR1 and CDR2: MNHNY and SVGAGI (reference sequence). The DNA for the CDR3 is TGTGCCAGCAGTTCCCTTGGGACAGGGCAGGTCGGGGAGCTGTTTTTT. This sequence encodes CASSSLGTGQVGELFF.

The chain is built from TRBV30 and TRBJ1-4; D is unclear. This CDR3 has 16 residues. Between the trimmed V and J ends, which lost 2 bases and 0 bases, there was a span of 13 bases. Germline CDR1 is GTSNPN and CDR2 is SVGIG (reference sequence). CDR3 protein: CAWSWIASATNEKLFF. The CDR3 DNA reads TGTGCCTGGAGTTGGATAGCCTCCGCAACTAATGAAAAACTGTTTTTT.

This clone was observed a handful of times. The J gene is TRBJ1-2, the V gene TRBV5-1, with TRBD1 as a possible D gene (5 bases). Germline loops: CDR1 SGHRS, CDR2 YFSETQ. Trimming stripped 0 bases from V and 8 bases from J, with 14 bases between. CDR3 length equals 14 residues. CDR3 sequence (DNA): TGCGCCAGCAGCTTGGGACAGAACTCTATCGGCTACACCTTC. Amino acid sequence: CASSLGQNSIGYTF.

The chain has TRBV5-1 and TRBJ2-5; tentative D call: TRBD1 (5 bases). This CDR3 region has 14 residues. V lost 9 bases and J 0 bases, leaving 15 bases between the germline ends. CDR1 SGHRS and CDR2 YFSETQ come from the germline V gene. The CDR3 nucleotides are TGCGCCACCTCACCCCAGGGTTACCAAGAGACCCAGTACTTC. This codes for CATSPQGYQETQYF. Looking up the rest from reference TRBV5-1 and TRBJ2-5 gives the full variable domain: KAGVTQTPRYLIKTRGQQVTLSCSPISGHRSVSWYQQTPGQGLQFLFEYFSETQRNKGNFPGRFSGRQFSNSRSEMNVSTLELGDSALYLCATSPQGYQETQYFGPGTRLLVL.

The V and J genes are TRBV27 and TRBJ1-4; the D gene is possibly TRBD1 (5 bases). The CDR3 covers 14 residues. Trimming left V 6 bases short and J 9 bases short, with 17 bases between. In germline, CDR1 is MNHEY, CDR2 SMNVEV (reference sequence). CDR3 region: CASSFDGGAQKLFF. CDR3 in DNA: TGTGCCAGCAGCTTCGATGGGGGAGCCCAAAAACTGTTTTTT.

The chain carries TRBV28 and TRBJ2-7; TRBD2 might be the D (5 bases). The CDR3 sequence is 15 residues long. The germline V gene encodes CDR1 MDHEN and CDR2 SYDVKM. Trimming took 1 base from V and 1 from J, leaving 11 bases between them. CDR3 amino acids: CASSLLRGSSYEQYF. The CDR3 coding sequence is TGTGCCAGCAGTTTATTACGCGGGTCATCCTACGAGCAGTACTTC. Full variable domain (missing parts from reference TRBV28 and TRBJ2-7): DVKVTQSSRYLVKRTGEKVFLECVQDMDHENMFWYRQDPGLGLRLIYFSYDVKMKEKGDIPEGYSVSREKKERFSLILESASTNQTSMYLCASSLLRGSSYEQYFGPGTRLTVT.